This T cell receptor beta chain stems from a study of patients and donors after allogeneic stem cell transplantation. TCRdb itself ran the RT-PCR reads through MiXCR, one entry per CDR3 protein. The sample has fewer than 250,000 distinct CDR3 sequences; around 14% are singletons. V lost 7 bases and J lost 4; bases outside the gene matches: 16. The CDR3 has 18 amino acids. This clonotype turned up a few times. This receptor was obtained from a human donor who was either an allogeneic HSCT recipient or a stem cell or donor lymphocyte infusion donor (not recorded which). It is not recorded whose cells these are; they may come from a transplant donor. The chain recombines TRBV12-3 or TRBV12-4 with TRBJ2-2; 9 bases align to TRBD1. The sequenced sample consisted of blood, either unsorted or a sorted T cell fraction (not recorded which). CDR3 in DNA: TGTGCCAGCACCCAAGGGACAGGGTTAACGGAAGTCACCGGGGAGCTGTTTTTT. Translation: CASTQGTGLTEVTGELFF.